Presented here are 26 T cell receptor beta chains from one specimen sequenced in a study of blood T cell repertoires in COVID-19. The repertoire was sequenced with immunoSEQ multiplex PCR; TCRdb's copy has only in-frame clones and lacks some. This sample has approximately 150,000 clones, with 87% found just once. The sample taken for sequencing was PBMCs or T cells enriched from blood (not recorded which). The receptors were sampled from a man between 60 and 75 years old who had recovered from COVID-19.

The rearrangement links TRBV5-1 to TRBJ2-1, with D uncertain. In germline, CDR1 is SGHRS, CDR2 YFSETQ. The CDR3 has 13 residues. Trimming removed 3 bases at V and 7 bases at J, with 11 bases between. The chain's CDR3 is CASSSEVANEQFF. The DNA for the CDR3 is TGCGCCAGCAGCTCGGAAGTAGCTAATGAGCAGTTCTTC.

V gene TRBV5-6 combines with J gene TRBJ1-5, with D perhaps TRBD1 (5 bases). The ends were cut back, 4 bases at V and 0 bases at J, with 11 bases in the middle. Per germline, CDR1 SGHDT and CDR2 YYEEEE. The CDR3 length is 15 residues. In DNA form, the CDR3 reads TGTGCCAGCAGCGTATACAGGTATAGCAATCAGCCCCAGCATTTT. Its protein product is CASSVYRYSNQPQHF.

This clone is a singleton in its sample. The chain employs TRBV2 and TRBJ1-5; D gene unclear. Trimming shortened V by 6 bases and J by 7 bases, and 13 bases separated the two germline ends. The CDR3 sequence is 13 residues long. Looked up from germline, CDR1 is SNHLY and CDR2 is FYNNEI. The CDR3 region is CASRTTRAQPQHF. The CDR3 nucleotides are TGTGCCAGCAGAACGACGAGGGCCCAGCCCCAGCATTTT.

This chain uses TRBV28 with TRBJ1-2, with 7 bases aligning to TRBD1. The J segment lost 4 bases and the V segment lost 4 bases, leaving 6 bases of the junction unmatched. The CDR3 has 14 residues. Germline V lookup: CDR1 MDHEN, CDR2 SYDVKM. The chain's CDR3 is CASSSPDRAYGYTF. As DNA, the CDR3 is TGTGCCAGCAGTTCTCCCGACAGGGCCTATGGCTACACCTTC.

The chain combines TRBV6-1 with TRBJ1-5; 10 bases match TRBD1. V was clipped by 4 bases and J by 0 bases; unmatched bases: 12. CDR1 is MNHNS and CDR2 is SASEGT in the germline V gene. This CDR3 has 19 residues. CDR3 amino acids: CASSADRGRLQYSNQPQHF. As DNA, the CDR3 is TGTGCCAGCAGTGCAGACAGGGGGCGTTTGCAATATAGCAATCAGCCCCAGCATTTT.

The chain carries TRBV18 and TRBJ2-4; the match to TRBD2 covers 8 bases. V lost 3 bases, J lost 3 bases, and 4 bases stayed unmatched. This CDR3 comprises 15 residues. Germline-derived CDR1 and CDR2 are KGHSH and LQKENI. CDR3 in DNA: TGTGCCAGCTCACCTTCAGCGGGAGTCAAAAACATTCAGTACTTC. Translated: CASSPSAGVKNIQYF.

The V gene is TRBV27, the J gene TRBJ2-5, with D maybe TRBD2 (5 bases). V shed 3 bases and J shed 2 bases, with 7 bases lying between them. The CDR3 covers 13 residues. The V gene's germline CDR1 is MNHEY and CDR2 SMNVEV (reference sequence). The CDR3 loop is CASSLSGQETQYF. The CDR3 coding sequence is TGTGCCAGCAGTTTGAGCGGACAAGAGACCCAGTACTTC.

This chain connects TRBV27 to TRBJ1-4; maybe TRBD1 (6 bases). The CDR3 spans 16 residues. Trimming took 3 bases from V and 5 from J, leaving 16 bases between them. Germline values: CDR1 MNHEY, CDR2 SMNVEV (reference sequence). Here the CDR3 reads CASSFRLPDRNEKLFF. As DNA, the CDR3 is TGTGCCAGCAGTTTTCGACTTCCGGACAGAAATGAAAAACTGTTTTTT.

The sample holds one count of this clone. The CDR3 protein is CASSQDFGKSSYNSPLHF. In DNA, the CDR3 is TGCGCCAGCAGCCAAGATTTCGGGAAGAGCTCCTATAATTCACCCCTCCACTTT. The chain uses TRBV4-1 and TRBJ1-6; D gene uncertain. This CDR3 has 18 amino acids. The ends were cut back, 0 bases at V and 0 bases at J, with 12 bases in the middle. Germline V lookup: CDR1 MGHRA, CDR2 YSYEKL.

A note on this clone: This sample also contains other DNA sequences that code for the same CDR3. V is TRBV19 and J is TRBJ2-3, with 12 bases lining up with TRBD2. With V trimmed by 6 bases and J by 3 bases, 4 bases remained unmatched. The CDR3 length is 15 residues. Looked up from germline, CDR1 is LNHDA and CDR2 is SQIVND (reference sequence). CDR3 bases: TGTGCCAGTAGCACACTAGCGGGAGGTACAGATACGCAGTATTTT. Amino acid sequence: CASSTLAGGTDTQYF.

The chain has TRBV7-6 and TRBJ2-7; possibly TRBD1 for D (6 bases). Germline V lookup: CDR1 SGHVS, CDR2 FNYEAQ. This CDR3 has 14 residues. Between the trimmed V and J ends, which lost 1 base and 6 bases, there was a span of 13 bases. CDR3 bases: TGTGCCAGCAGCTTAGAATGGGGCAGGGGCGAGCAGTACTTC. It encodes CASSLEWGRGEQYF.

The chain combines TRBV7-9 with TRBJ1-5; 7 bases align to TRBD1. J gave up 3 bases and V 2 bases, and 4 bases lay outside the gene matches. CDR3 length: 15 amino acids. The germline CDR1 and CDR2 sequences are SEHNR and FQNEAQ (reference sequence). In DNA, the CDR3 is TGTGCCAGCAGCTTACAGGGGGGTTACAATCAGCCCCAGCATTTT. It codes for CASSLQGGYNQPQHF.

The chain carries TRBV4-2 and TRBJ2-1; 12 bases agree with TRBD2. The V gene end was trimmed by 1 base and the J gene end by 4 bases; junction bases not matched to a gene: 5. Germline loops: CDR1 LGHNA, CDR2 YNFKEQ. The CDR3 consists of 17 residues. The DNA of the CDR3 is TGTGCCAGCAGCCAAGCGCTAGCGGGAGGGCCTTACAATGAGCAGTTCTTC. Its protein is CASSQALAGGPYNEQFF.

The chain is built from TRBV2 and TRBJ2-7, with TRBD1 as a possible D gene (5 bases). The CDR3 totals 16 residues. Per the germline V gene, CDR1 is SNHLY and CDR2 is FYNNEI. V was clipped by 6 bases and J by 4 bases, with 22 bases between them. The DNA for the CDR3 is TGTGCCAGCAGGCCCGCCGTCAGGCAGGGTGCGTACGAGCAGTACTTC. Its protein product is CASRPAVRQGAYEQYF.

In its sample, this clone was seen once. V gene TRBV7-9 combines with J gene TRBJ2-1; 8 bases match TRBD2. This CDR3 is built from 13 residues. Losses at the gene ends were 4 bases for V and 12 bases for J; bases not matched to a gene: 8. Per the germline V gene, CDR1 is SEHNR and CDR2 is FQNEAQ (reference sequence). This chain's CDR3 is CASSSLTSGRQFF. The CDR3 region has the DNA TGTGCCAGCAGCTCCCTCACTAGCGGCCGGCAGTTCTTC.

The chain employs TRBV19 and TRBJ2-3; the D gene is possibly TRBD1 (5 bases). The CDR3 runs to 15 residues. CDR1 and CDR2 from the germline V gene are LNHDA and SQIVND (reference sequence). V was shortened by 3 bases and J by 3 bases, with 13 bases between the two germline ends. The CDR3 loop reads CASSIRKGETDTQYF. The DNA for the CDR3 is TGTGCCAGTAGTATCCGTAAAGGGGAAACAGATACGCAGTATTTT.

This clone was seen a few times. J is TRBJ2-3 and V is TRBV2; D is unclear. Germline V CDR1 and CDR2: SNHLY, FYNNEI. V dropped 5 bases and J dropped 4 bases, with 10 bases sitting between them. The CDR3 length is 13 residues. This CDR3 is CASSKGGADTQYF. In DNA form, the CDR3 reads TGTGCCAGCAGTAAAGGCGGAGCAGATACGCAGTATTTT. Full variable domain (outside the CDR3, taken from reference TRBV2 and TRBJ2-3): EPEVTQTPSHQVTQMGQEVILRCVPISNHLYFYWYRQILGQKVEFLVSFYNNEISEKSEIFDDQFSVERPDGSNFTLKIRSTKLEDSAMYFCASSKGGADTQYFGPGTRLTVL.

The chain is built from TRBV4-1 and TRBJ1-1; maybe TRBD1 (6 bases). From germline, CDR1 is MGHRA and CDR2 YSYEKL. The CDR3 is made up of 15 amino acids. V dropped 3 bases and J dropped 1 base, with 12 bases sitting between them. The CDR3 bases are TGCGCCAGCAGCCACCTTAAGACAGGGAACACTGAAGCTTTCTTT. It specifies CASSHLKTGNTEAFF.

The genes are TRBV28 and TRBJ1-2; 9 bases are a match to TRBD1. From germline, CDR1 is MDHEN and CDR2 SYDVKM. The CDR3 contains 14 residues. Trimming removed 6 bases from V and 7 bases from J; junction bases left unmatched: 9. This CDR3 reads CASRGSGQGGGYTF. The DNA of the CDR3 is TGTGCCAGCAGGGGATCGGGACAGGGAGGTGGCTACACCTTC.

The CDR3, as DNA: TGTGCCAGCAGCCAAGGGCCTAGCGGGGCAGATACGCAGTATTTT. Its translation: CASSQGPSGADTQYF. The chain employs TRBV3-1 (or the pseudogene TRBV3-2) and TRBJ2-3, with TRBD2 matching 9 bases. After removal of 1 base from V and 4 bases from J, the junction contained 3 bases not matched to a gene. The CDR3 loop spans 15 amino acids. Looked up from germline, CDR1 is LGHDT and CDR2 is YNNKEL (reference sequence).

This rearrangement joins TRBV7-9 to TRBJ2-3; D is uncertain. Germline assignment: CDR1 SEHNR and CDR2 FQNEAQ (reference sequence). V lost 5 bases and J lost 2, with 8 bases in between. The CDR3 totals 13 residues. CDR3 loop: CASSPRYTDTQYF. The CDR3 bases are TGTGCCAGCAGCCCGAGATACACAGATACGCAGTATTTT.

The chain employs TRBV3-1 (or the pseudogene TRBV3-2) and TRBJ2-1; D gene unclear. The CDR3 contains 12 residues. V lost 5 bases and J lost 8, with 10 bases in between. Per germline, CDR1 LGHDT and CDR2 YNNKEL (reference sequence). DNA of the CDR3: TGTGCCAGCAGCATTAGTCGGGATGAGCAGTTCTTC. The encoded protein is CASSISRDEQFF.

A remark on this clone: An end of the junction differs from the germline gene, which may be a read error. The chain uses TRBV20-1 and TRBJ1-2; possibly TRBD1 for D (5 bases). Germline V gene sequence: CDR1 DFQATT, CDR2 SNEGSKA (reference sequence). There are 10 residues in the CDR3. CDR3 loop: CSASSAGQAF. CDR3 coding DNA: TGCAGTGCTAGCTCCGCAGGGCAGGCCTTC.

This chain joins TRBV5-1 and TRBJ1-2, with 7 bases identical to TRBD1. Germline CDR1 and CDR2: SGHRS and YFSETQ. After removal of 3 bases from V and 2 bases from J, the junction contained 4 bases not matched to a gene. The CDR3 sequence is 14 residues long. CDR3 loop: CASSWGTENYGYTF. The CDR3 coding sequence is TGCGCCAGCAGCTGGGGGACAGAGAACTATGGCTACACCTTC.

This clone was recorded a few times. V usage is TRBV3-1 (or the pseudogene TRBV3-2) and J usage is TRBJ2-3, with 14 bases lining up with TRBD2. Germline V gene data show CDR1 as LGHDT and CDR2 as YNNKEL (reference sequence). There are 18 residues in the CDR3. V shed 4 bases and J 1 base; nucleotides not matched to a gene: 7. The CDR3, as DNA: TGTGCCAGCAGCCTTGAACCGGGACTAGCGGGAGGCACAGATACGCAGTATTTT. Translating gives CASSLEPGLAGGTDTQYF.

This clone was seen only a few times. The V call is TRBV27, the J call TRBJ2-7, with 10 bases aligning to TRBD1. Looked up from germline, CDR1 is MNHEY and CDR2 is SMNVEV (reference sequence). This CDR3 contains 17 residues. Losses at the gene ends were 3 bases for V and 7 bases for J; bases not matched to a gene: 15. CDR3 amino acids: CASSFNSRDRGRREQYF. CDR3 DNA sequence: TGTGCCAGCAGTTTCAACTCCCGGGACAGGGGCCGTCGGGAGCAGTACTTC.